The clone carrying this T cell receptor (beta chain) showed up just a few times. Its antigen is unknown. This record belongs to a study of regulatory T cells in long-lasting Graves disease. Study-wide findings and caveats: New patients shared fewer public clonotypes (around 880) than persistent patients did (2,741).

Time point specified: persistent/refractory GD, antithyroid drugs over 5 years with positive TRAb. The TCR library was made from RNA that had been extracted from PBMCs in TRIzol. Arm-PCR with iRepertoire HTBI primers amplified the CDR3 regions for these TCR beta libraries. Via MiXCR, TCRdb re-called the multiplex PCR reads, giving one row per CDR3 protein. The sample lists 400,000 or so distinct CDR3 sequences, roughly 20% occurring once. Trimming stripped 2 bases from V and 0 bases from J, with 8 bases between. In germline, CDR1 is MNHEY, CDR2 SVGAGI. The CDR3 is 14 residues long. This sequence originates from a female donor with Graves disease. The sample in question was peripheral blood mononuclear cells (PBMCs), obtained when the disease was refractory, from a patient treated with antithyroid drugs. The chain couples TRBV6-5 to TRBJ2-7; D tentatively fits TRBD1 or TRBD2 (5 bases each). In DNA form, the CDR3 reads TGTGCCAGCAGTTACAGGGACGGCTCCTACGAGCAGTACTTC. It translates to CASSYRDGSYEQYF.